The clone carrying this T cell receptor beta chain has only a few counts. Its antigen remains unidentified. The sample belongs to a study of cytomegalovirus exposure and HLA in healthy donors. Germline loops: CDR1 SEHNR, CDR2 FQNEAQ (reference sequence). V lost 5 bases and J lost 4; bases outside the gene matches: 8. There are 17 residues in the CDR3. The PCR employed 60 Vbeta primers together with 13 Jbeta primers. Clones were read by immunoSEQ multiplex PCR, and TCRdb kept only the in-frame ones, dropping some. The sample includes approximately 150,000 clones, approximately 80% seen only once; the top ten take 0.94%. Study results and caveats: In a later analysis, a genetic analysis reported fewer productive-TCR N-insertions in an Asian-associated ancestry cluster than the cohort average. With later analysis, a missense DCLRE1C variant became linked to TCR beta V- and J-gene trimming.

Sequenced sample: PBMCs. The chain combines TRBV7-9 with TRBJ2-2; 12 positions match TRBD2. This TCR was recovered from a woman between 55 and 75 years old in good health and CMV-seronegative. CDR3 sequence (DNA): TGTGCCAGCAGCCGTATACTAGCGGGAGGACTCACCGGGGAGCTGTTTTTT. Protein sequence: CASSRILAGGLTGELFF.